Below, 10 T cell receptor beta chains from the same sample are listed, as sequenced in a study of blood T cell repertoires in COVID-19. Sequenced by immunoSEQ multiplex PCR; TCRdb stores in-frame clones only, minus some. The sample has about 150,000 clones, 75% to 90% seen once. Source material: peripheral blood. All receptors come from a man aged 60 to 75 with active or convalescent COVID-19.

This chain uses TRBV18 with TRBJ2-1, with D possibly matching TRBD1 (6 bases). The V gene lost 6 bases and the J gene lost 8 bases, with 17 bases spanning the gap. This CDR3 is built from 14 residues. CDR1 is KGHSH, CDR2 LQKENI, per germline. CDR3 nucleotides: TGTGCCAGCTCCCAGGGGACACCTAAGGATGAGCAGTTCTTC. Protein: CASSQGTPKDEQFF.

V gene TRBV25-1 combines with J gene TRBJ1-4; 8 nucleotides agree with TRBD1. CDR3 length: 16 amino acids. CDR1 MGHDK and CDR2 SYGVNS come from the germline V gene. J lost 6 bases, V lost 4 bases, and 10 bases had no gene match. This chain's CDR3 is CASSAVQGAGYEKLFF. The CDR3 coding sequence is TGTGCCAGCAGTGCAGTGCAGGGGGCTGGGTATGAAAAACTGTTTTTT.

V and J are TRBV11-2 and TRBJ2-2; 12 bases agree with TRBD2. The junction had 5 bases not matched to a gene; V was cut back by 2 bases and J by 4 bases. The CDR3 covers 17 residues. Germline lookup yields CDR1 SGHAT and CDR2 FQNNGV. The CDR3 loop is CASSLRLAGGGTGELFF. CDR3 nucleotide sequence: TGTGCCAGCAGCTTAAGGCTAGCGGGAGGGGGCACCGGGGAGCTGTTTTTT.

Points on this clone: The same CDR3 can be traced to other DNA sequences in this sample. The rearrangement joins TRBV9 to TRBJ2-7, with TRBD2 matching over 11 bases. V shed 4 bases, J shed 3 bases, and the junction held 3 bases outside the gene matches. Germline assignment: CDR1 SGDLS and CDR2 YYNGEE. The CDR3 loop spans 14 amino acids. For the CDR3, the DNA is TGTGCCAGCAGCCCCGGGACTAGCGGCTACGAGCAGTACTTC. This encodes CASSPGTSGYEQYF.

Note on this clone: Compared with germline, one end of the junction differs, possibly owing to a read error. The rearrangement uses TRBV6-4 and TRBJ1-2, with 7 positions matching TRBD1. The CDR3 totals 11 residues. Per germline, CDR1 MRHNA and CDR2 SNTAGT. CDR3 DNA sequence: TGTGCCAGCAGTGCGGCACAGGGGAACTACTTC. Amino acids: CASSAAQGNYF.

J is TRBJ1-1 and V is TRBV27; D gene uncertain. Trimming stripped 5 bases from V and 4 bases from J, with 23 bases between. The V gene's germline CDR1 is MNHEY and CDR2 SMNVEV (reference sequence). This CDR3 is 17 amino acids long. As DNA, the CDR3 is TGTGCCAGCAGTCCCTCGCCGGGAGGATTTCGGGGCACTGAAGCTTTCTTT. Encoded protein: CASSPSPGGFRGTEAFF.

The chain joins TRBV15 to TRBJ2-2; 7 bases map to TRBD2. This CDR3 has 16 amino acids. The germline CDR1 and CDR2 sequences are LNHNV and YYDKDF (reference sequence). Trimming removed 0 bases from V and 5 bases from J; junction bases left unmatched: 6. For the CDR3, the DNA is TGTGCCACCAGCAGAGATCCGACCGGGAGGACCGGGGAGCTGTTTTTT. Translated: CATSRDPTGRTGELFF.

The V and J genes are TRBV19 and TRBJ2-4; TRBD1 aligns across 10 bases. The J segment lost 2 bases and the V segment lost 6 bases, leaving 4 bases of the junction unmatched. The germline gives CDR1 LNHDA, CDR2 SQIVND (reference sequence). This CDR3 is built from 15 residues. This CDR3 is CASRGTGETKNIQYF. DNA of the CDR3: TGTGCCAGTAGAGGGACAGGGGAAACCAAAAACATTCAGTACTTC. Together with reference TRBV19 and TRBJ2-4, the CDR3 gives the full variable domain: DGGITQSPKYLFRKEGQNVTLSCEQNLNHDAMYWYRQDPGQGLRLIYYSQIVNDFQKGDIAEGYSVSREKKESFPLTVTSAQKNPTAFYLCASRGTGETKNIQYFGAGTRLSVL.

This clone has just one count. The chain has TRBV7-2 and TRBJ2-7, with a possible D match to TRBD1 (6 bases). The germline V gene has CDR1 SGHTA and CDR2 FQGNSA. V lost 5 bases, J lost 3 bases, and 11 bases lay in between. The CDR3 is 13 residues long. The CDR3 sequence: CASSTEQGYEQYF. The CDR3 DNA sequence: TGTGCCAGCAGCACAGAACAGGGCTACGAGCAGTACTTC.

The chain employs TRBV28 and TRBJ2-3, with TRBD2 matching 12 bases. V dropped 6 bases and J dropped 3; count of bases not matched to a gene: 19. Germline assignment: CDR1 MDHEN and CDR2 SYDVKM. This CDR3 region has 20 residues. The CDR3 reads CASRNRGTQRLAGVTDTQYF. CDR3 nucleotide sequence: TGTGCCAGCAGGAACAGGGGGACACAAAGACTAGCGGGAGTGACAGATACGCAGTATTTT.